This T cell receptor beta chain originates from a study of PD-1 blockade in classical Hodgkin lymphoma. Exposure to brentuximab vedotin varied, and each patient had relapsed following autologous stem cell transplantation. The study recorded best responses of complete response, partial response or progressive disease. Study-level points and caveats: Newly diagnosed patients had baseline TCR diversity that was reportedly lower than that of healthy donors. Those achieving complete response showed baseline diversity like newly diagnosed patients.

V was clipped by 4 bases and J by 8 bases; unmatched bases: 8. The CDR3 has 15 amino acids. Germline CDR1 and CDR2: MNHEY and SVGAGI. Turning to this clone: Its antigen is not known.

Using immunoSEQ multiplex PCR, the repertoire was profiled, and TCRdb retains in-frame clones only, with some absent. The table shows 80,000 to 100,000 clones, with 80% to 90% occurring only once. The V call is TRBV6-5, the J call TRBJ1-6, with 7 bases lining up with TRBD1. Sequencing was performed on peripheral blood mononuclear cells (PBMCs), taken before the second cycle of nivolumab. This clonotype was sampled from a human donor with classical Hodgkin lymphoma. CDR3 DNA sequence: TGTGCCAGCAGTTTCCTCCGGGACAGTCATTCACCCCTCCACTTT. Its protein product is CASSFLRDSHSPLHF.